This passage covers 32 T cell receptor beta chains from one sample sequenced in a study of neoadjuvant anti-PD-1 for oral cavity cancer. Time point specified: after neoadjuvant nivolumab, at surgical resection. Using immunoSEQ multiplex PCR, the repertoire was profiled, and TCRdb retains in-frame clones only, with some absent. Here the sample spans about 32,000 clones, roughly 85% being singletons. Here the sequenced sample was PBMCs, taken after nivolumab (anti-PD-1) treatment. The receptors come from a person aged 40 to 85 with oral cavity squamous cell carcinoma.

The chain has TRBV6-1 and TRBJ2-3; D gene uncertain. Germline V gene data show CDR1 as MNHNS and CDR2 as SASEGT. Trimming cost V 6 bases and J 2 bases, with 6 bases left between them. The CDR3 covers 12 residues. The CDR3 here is CASRAVTDTQYF. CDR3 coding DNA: TGTGCCAGCAGGGCAGTCACAGATACGCAGTATTTT.

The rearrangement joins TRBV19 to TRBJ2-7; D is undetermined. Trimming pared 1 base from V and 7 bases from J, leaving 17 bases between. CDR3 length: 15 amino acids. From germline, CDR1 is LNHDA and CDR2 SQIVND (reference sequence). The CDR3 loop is CASSIGVMGTAEQYF. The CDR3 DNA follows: TGTGCCAGTAGTATAGGAGTTATGGGCACAGCGGAGCAGTACTTC.

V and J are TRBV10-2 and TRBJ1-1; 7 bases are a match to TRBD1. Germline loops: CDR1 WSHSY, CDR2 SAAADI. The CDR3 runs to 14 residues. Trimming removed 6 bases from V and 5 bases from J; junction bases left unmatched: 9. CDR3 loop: CASRTPGGRTEAFF. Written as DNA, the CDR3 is TGCGCCAGCAGGACTCCAGGGGGAAGGACTGAAGCTTTCTTT.

CDR3 nucleotides: TGTGCCTGGAATCCAGGGGGCGTTAGTCAGCCCCAGCATTTT. This gives the protein CAWNPGGVSQPQHF. This rearrangement joins TRBV30 to TRBJ1-5; 8 nucleotides match TRBD1. This CDR3 region has 14 residues. Trimming removed 4 bases from V and 6 bases from J; junction bases left unmatched: 8. Germline V lookup: CDR1 GTSNPN, CDR2 SVGIG (reference sequence).

Here the CDR3 reads CASRTGRNQPQHF. The DNA of the CDR3 is TGTGCCAGTAGAACAGGTCGCAATCAGCCCCAGCATTTT. This chain connects TRBV19 to TRBJ1-5; D may be TRBD1 (5 bases). The V end was cut by 6 bases, the J end by 2 bases, with 8 bases between. Germline CDR1 LNHDA, CDR2 SQIVND (reference sequence). The CDR3 has 13 residues.

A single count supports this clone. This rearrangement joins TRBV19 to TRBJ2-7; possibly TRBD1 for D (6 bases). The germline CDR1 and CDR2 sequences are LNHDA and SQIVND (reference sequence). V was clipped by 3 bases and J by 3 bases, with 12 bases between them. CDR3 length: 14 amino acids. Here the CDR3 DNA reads TGTGCCAGTAGTATGTCCACAGGGAGCTACGAGCAGTACTTC. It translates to CASSMSTGSYEQYF.

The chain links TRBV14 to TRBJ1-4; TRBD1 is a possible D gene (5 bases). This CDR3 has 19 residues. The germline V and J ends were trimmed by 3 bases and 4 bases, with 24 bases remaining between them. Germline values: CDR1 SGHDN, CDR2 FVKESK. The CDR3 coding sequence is TGTGCCAGCAGCCACCAGAAGGGACCTAACCTTCTGGGTAATGAAAAACTGTTTTTT. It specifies CASSHQKGPNLLGNEKLFF.

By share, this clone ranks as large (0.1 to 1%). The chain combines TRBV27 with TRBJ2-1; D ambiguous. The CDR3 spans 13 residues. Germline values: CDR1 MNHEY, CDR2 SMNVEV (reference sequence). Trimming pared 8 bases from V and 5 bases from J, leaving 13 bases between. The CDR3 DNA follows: TGTGCCAGCGAGGCTCCCCGCAACAATGAGCAGTTCTTC. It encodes CASEAPRNNEQFF.

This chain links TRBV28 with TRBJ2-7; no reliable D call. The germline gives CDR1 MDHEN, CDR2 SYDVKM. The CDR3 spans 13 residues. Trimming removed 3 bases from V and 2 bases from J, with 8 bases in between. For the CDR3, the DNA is TGTGCCAGCAGTTTCGCCAGCGCCTACGAGCAGTACTTC. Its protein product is CASSFASAYEQYF. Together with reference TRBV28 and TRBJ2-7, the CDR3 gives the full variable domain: DVKVTQSSRYLVKRTGEKVFLECVQDMDHENMFWYRQDPGLGLRLIYFSYDVKMKEKGDIPEGYSVSREKKERFSLILESASTNQTSMYLCASSFASAYEQYFGPGTRLTVT.

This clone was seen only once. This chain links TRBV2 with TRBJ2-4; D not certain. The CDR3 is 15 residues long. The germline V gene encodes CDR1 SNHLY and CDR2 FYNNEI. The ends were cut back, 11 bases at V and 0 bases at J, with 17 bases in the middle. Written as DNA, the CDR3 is TGTGCCCATACCACGGACGTACTAGCCAAAAACATTCAGTACTTC. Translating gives CAHTTDVLAKNIQYF.

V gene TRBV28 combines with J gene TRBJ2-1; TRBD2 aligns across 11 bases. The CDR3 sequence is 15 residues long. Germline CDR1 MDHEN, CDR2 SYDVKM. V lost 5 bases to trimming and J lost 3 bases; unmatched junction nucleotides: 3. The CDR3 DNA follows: TGTGCCAGCAGTCCTAGCGGGGGGTTCTACAATGAGCAGTTCTTC. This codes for CASSPSGGFYNEQFF.

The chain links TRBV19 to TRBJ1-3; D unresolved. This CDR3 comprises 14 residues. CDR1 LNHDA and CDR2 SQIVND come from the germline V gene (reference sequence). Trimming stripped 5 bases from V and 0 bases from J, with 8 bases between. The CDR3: CASSPVSSGNTIYF. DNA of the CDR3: TGTGCCAGTAGTCCAGTTAGCTCTGGAAACACCATATATTTT.

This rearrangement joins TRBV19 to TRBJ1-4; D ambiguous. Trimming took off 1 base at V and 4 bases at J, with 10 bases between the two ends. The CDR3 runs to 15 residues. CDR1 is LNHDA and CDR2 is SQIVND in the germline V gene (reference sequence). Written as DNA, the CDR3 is TGTGCCAGTAGTATAGGTGGAGAAATTAATGAAAAACTGTTTTTT. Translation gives CASSIGGEINEKLFF. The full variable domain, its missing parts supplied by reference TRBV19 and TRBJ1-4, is DGGITQSPKYLFRKEGQNVTLSCEQNLNHDAMYWYRQDPGQGLRLIYYSQIVNDFQKGDIAEGYSVSREKKESFPLTVTSAQKNPTAFYLCASSIGGEINEKLFFGSGTQLSVL.

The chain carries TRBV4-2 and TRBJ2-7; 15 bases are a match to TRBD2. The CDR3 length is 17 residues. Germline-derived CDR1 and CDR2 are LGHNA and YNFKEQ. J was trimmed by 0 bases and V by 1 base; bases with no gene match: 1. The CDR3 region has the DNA TGTGCCAGCAGCCAAGGGACTAGCGGGGGGGCCTCCTACGAGCAGTACTTC. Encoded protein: CASSQGTSGGASYEQYF.

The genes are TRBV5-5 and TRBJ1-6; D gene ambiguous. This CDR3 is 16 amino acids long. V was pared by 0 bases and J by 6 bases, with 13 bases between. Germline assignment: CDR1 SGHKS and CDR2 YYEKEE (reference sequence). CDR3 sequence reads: CASSLGQGISNSPLHF. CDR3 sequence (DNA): TGTGCCAGCAGCTTGGGGCAAGGGATAAGTAATTCACCCCTCCACTTT.

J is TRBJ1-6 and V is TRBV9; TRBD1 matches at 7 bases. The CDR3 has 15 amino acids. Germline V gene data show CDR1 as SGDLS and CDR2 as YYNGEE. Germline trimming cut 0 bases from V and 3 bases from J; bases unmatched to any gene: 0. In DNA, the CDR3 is TGTGCCAGCAGCGTAGGGGACAGCTATAATTCACCCCTCCACTTT. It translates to CASSVGDSYNSPLHF.

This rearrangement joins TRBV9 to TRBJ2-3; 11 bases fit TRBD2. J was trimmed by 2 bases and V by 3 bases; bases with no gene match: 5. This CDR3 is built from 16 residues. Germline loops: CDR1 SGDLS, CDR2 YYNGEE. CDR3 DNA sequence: TGTGCCAGCAGCGCACTACTAGCGGGGGACACAGATACGCAGTATTTT. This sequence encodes CASSALLAGDTDTQYF.

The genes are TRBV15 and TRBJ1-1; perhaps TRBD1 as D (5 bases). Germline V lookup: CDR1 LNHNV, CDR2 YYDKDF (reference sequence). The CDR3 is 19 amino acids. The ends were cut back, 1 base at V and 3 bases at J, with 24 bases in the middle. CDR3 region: CATSRVPGDFWFSDTEAFF. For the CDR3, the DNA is TGTGCCACCAGCAGAGTCCCCGGGGACTTCTGGTTCTCGGACACTGAAGCTTTCTTT.

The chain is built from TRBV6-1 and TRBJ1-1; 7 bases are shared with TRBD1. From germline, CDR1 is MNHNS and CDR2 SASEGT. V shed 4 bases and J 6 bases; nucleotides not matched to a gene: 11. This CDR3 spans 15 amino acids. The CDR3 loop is CASSANRGQTAEAFF. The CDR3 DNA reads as TGTGCCAGCAGTGCTAACAGGGGCCAGACCGCTGAAGCTTTCTTT.

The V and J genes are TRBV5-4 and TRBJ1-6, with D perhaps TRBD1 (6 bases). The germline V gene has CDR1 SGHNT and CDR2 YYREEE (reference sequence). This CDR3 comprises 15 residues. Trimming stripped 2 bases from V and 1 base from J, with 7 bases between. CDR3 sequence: CASSLGGSYNSPLHF. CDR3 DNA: TGTGCCAGCAGCTTAGGGGGTTCCTATAATTCACCCCTCCACTTT.

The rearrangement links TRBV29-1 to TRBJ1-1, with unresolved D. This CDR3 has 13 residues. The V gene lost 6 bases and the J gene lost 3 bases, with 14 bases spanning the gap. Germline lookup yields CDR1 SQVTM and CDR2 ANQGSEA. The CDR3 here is CSVVAGRDTEAFF. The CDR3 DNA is TGCAGCGTCGTCGCGGGGAGGGACACTGAAGCTTTCTTT.

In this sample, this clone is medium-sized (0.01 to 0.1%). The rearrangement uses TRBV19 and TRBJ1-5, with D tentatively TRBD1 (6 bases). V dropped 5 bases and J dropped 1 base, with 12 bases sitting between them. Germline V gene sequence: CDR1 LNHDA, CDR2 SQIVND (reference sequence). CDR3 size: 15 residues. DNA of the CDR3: TGTGCCAGTAGTTCCTCAGGGGTGAGCAATCAGCCCCAGCATTTT. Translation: CASSSSGVSNQPQHF.

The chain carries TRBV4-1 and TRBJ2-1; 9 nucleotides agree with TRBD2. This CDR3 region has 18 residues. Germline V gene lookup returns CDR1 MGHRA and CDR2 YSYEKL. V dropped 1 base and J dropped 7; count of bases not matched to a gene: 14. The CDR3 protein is CASSQVPPAGGPRNEQFF. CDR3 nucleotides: TGCGCCAGCAGCCAAGTCCCACCGGCGGGGGGGCCCCGGAATGAGCAGTTCTTC.

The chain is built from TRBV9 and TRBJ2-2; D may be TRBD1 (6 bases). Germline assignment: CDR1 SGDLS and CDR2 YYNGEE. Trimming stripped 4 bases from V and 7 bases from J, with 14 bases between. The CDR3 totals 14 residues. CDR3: CASSQGTEGGELFF. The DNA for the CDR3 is TGTGCCAGCAGCCAGGGGACCGAGGGCGGGGAGCTGTTTTTT. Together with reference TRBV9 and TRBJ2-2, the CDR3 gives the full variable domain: DSGVTQTPKHLITATGQRVTLRCSPRSGDLSVYWYQQSLDQGLQFLIQYYNGEERAKGNILERFSAQQFPDLHSELNLSSLELGDSALYFCASSQGTEGGELFFGEGSRLTVL.

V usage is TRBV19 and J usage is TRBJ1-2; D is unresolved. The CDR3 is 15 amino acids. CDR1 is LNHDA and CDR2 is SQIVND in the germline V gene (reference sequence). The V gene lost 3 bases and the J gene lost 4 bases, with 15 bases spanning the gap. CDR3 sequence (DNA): TGTGCCAGTAGTATTATCGCCAGAGCCTCCTATGGCTACACCTTC. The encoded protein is CASSIIARASYGYTF.

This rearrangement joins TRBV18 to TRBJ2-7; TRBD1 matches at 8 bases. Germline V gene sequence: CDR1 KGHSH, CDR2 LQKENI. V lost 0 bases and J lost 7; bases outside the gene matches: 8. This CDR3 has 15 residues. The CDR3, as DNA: TGTGCCAGCTCACCACCGACAGGGGACCCACCTGAGCAGTACTTC. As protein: CASSPPTGDPPEQYF.

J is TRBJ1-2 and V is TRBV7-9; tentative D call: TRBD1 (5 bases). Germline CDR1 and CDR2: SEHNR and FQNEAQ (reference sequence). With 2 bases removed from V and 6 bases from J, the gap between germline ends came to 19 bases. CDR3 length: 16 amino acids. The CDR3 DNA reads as TGTGCCAGCAGCTTAACAAGGTCCCTTATAGGGGATGGCTACACCTTC. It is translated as CASSLTRSLIGDGYTF.

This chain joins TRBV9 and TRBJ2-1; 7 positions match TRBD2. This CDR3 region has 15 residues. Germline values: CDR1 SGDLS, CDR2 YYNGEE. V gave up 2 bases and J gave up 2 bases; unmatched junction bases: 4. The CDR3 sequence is CASSVLADTYNEQFF. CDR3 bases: TGTGCCAGCAGCGTCCTAGCGGATACCTACAATGAGCAGTTCTTC.

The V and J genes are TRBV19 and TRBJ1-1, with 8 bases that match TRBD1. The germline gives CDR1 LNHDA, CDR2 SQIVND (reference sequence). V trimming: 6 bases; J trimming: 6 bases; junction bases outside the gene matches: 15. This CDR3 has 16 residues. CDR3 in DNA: TGTGCCAGTAGATCCGATCATAGACAGGGGTTTGCTGAAGCTTTCTTT. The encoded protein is CASRSDHRQGFAEAFF.

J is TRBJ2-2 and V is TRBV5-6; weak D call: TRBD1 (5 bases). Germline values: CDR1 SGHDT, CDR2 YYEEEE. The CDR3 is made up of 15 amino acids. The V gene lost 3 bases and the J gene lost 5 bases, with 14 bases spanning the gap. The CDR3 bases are TGTGCCAGCAGCTGGTGGGGCCCGAGGACCGGGGAGCTGTTTTTT. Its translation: CASSWWGPRTGELFF.

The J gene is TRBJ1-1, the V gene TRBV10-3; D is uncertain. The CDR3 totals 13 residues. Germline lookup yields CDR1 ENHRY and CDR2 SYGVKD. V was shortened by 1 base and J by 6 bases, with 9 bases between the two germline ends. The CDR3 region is CAISELNSAEAFF. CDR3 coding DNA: TGTGCCATCAGTGAGTTGAATAGCGCTGAAGCTTTCTTT.

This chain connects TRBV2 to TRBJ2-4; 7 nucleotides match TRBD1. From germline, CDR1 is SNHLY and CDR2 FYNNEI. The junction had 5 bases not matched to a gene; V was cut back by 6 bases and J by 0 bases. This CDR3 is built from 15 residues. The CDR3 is CASRGTAIAKNIQYF. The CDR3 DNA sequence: TGTGCCAGCAGGGGGACAGCCATAGCCAAAAACATTCAGTACTTC.